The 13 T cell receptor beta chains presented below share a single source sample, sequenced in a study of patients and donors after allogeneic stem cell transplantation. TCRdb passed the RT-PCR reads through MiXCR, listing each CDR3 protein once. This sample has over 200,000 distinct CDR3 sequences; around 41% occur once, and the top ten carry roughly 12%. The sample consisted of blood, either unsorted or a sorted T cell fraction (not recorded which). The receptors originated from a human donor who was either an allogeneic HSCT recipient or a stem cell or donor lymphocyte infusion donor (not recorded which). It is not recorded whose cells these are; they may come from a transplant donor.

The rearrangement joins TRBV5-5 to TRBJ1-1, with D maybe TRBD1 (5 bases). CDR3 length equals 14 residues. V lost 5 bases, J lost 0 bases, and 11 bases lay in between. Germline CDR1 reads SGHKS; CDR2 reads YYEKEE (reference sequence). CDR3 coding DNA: TGTGCCAGCAGACCCCAGGGAATGAACACTGAAGCTTTCTTT. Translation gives CASRPQGMNTEAFF.

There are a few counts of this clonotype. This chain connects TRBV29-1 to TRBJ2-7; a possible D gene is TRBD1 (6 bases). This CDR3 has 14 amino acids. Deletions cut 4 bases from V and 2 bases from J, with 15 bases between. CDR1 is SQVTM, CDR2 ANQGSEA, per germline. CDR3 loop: CSVGRGRGPYEQYF. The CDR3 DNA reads TGCAGCGTTGGAAGGGGCAGGGGCCCCTACGAGCAGTACTTC.

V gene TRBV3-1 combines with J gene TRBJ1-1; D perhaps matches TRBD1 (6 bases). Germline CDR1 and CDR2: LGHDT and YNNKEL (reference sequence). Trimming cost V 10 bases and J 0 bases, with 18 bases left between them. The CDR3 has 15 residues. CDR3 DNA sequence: TGTGCCACTCGGGGGGGCGCGACGATGAACACTGAAGCTTTCTTT. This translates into CATRGGATMNTEAFF.

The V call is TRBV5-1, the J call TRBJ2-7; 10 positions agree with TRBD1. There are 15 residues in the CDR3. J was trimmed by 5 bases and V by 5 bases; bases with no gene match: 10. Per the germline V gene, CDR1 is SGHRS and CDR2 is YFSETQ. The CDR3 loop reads CASSTTGGLADEQYF. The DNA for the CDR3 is TGCGCCAGCAGTACGACAGGGGGCTTGGCTGACGAGCAGTACTTC.

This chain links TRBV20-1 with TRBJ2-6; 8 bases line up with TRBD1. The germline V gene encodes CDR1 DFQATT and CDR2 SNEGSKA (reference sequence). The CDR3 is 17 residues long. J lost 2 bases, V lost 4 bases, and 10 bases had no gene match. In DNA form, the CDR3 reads TGCAGTGCTACGGAACGGCAGGGGGCAGCTGGGGCCAACGTCCTGACTTTC. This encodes CSATERQGAAGANVLTF.

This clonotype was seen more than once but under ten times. In DNA form, the CDR3 reads TGCGCCAGCAGCCAAGATCGGGGGGGGCTAAGTTACGAGCAGTACTTC. It translates to CASSQDRGGLSYEQYF. The rearrangement uses TRBV4-3 and TRBJ2-7, with 8 positions matching TRBD2. Germline assignment: CDR1 LGHNA and CDR2 YSLEER. The CDR3 covers 16 residues. Trimming took 0 bases from V and 4 from J; bases not matched to a gene: 8.

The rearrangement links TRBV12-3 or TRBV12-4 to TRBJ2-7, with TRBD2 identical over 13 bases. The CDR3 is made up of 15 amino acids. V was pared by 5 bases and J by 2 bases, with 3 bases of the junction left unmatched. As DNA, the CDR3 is TGTGCCAGCAGTCCAGGACTAGCGGGGGCCTACGAGCAGTACTTC. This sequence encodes CASSPGLAGAYEQYF.

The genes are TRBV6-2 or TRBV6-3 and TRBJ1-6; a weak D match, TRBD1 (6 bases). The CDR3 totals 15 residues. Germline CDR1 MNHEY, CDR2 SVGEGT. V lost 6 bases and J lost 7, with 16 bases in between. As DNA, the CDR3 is TGTGCCAGCAGCCCCAGGGGAGCGGGGAATTCACCCCTCCACTTT. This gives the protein CASSPRGAGNSPLHF.

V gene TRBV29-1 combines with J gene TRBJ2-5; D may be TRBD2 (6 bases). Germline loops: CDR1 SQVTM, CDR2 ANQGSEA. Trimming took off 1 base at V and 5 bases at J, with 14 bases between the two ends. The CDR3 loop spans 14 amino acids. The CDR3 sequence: CSVEVKGRYETQYF. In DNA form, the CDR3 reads TGCAGCGTTGAAGTAAAGGGGAGGTACGAGACCCAGTACTTC. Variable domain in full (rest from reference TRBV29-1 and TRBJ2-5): SAVISQKPSRDICQRGTSLTIQCQVDSQVTMMFWYRQQPGQSLTLIATANQGSEATYESGFVIDKFPISRPNLTFSTLTVSNMSPEDSSIYLCSVEVKGRYETQYFGPGTRLLVL.

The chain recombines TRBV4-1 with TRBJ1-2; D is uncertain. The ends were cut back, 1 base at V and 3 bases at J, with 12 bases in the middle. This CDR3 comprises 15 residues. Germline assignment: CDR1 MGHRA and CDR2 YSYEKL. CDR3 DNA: TGCGCCAGCAGCCAAGCTCCCCGTGAGGACTATGGCTACACCTTC. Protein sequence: CASSQAPREDYGYTF.

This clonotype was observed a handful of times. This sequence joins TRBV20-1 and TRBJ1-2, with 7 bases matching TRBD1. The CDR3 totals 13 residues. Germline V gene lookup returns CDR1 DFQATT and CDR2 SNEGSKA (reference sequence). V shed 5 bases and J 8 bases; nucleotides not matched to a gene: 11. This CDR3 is CSADLTGTGGYTF. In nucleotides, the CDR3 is TGCAGTGCTGACCTGACAGGGACTGGAGGCTACACCTTC.

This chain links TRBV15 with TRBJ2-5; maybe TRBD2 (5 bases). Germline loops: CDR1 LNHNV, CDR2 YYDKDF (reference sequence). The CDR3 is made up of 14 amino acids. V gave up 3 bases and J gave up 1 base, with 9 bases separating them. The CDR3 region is CATSRRDLQETQYF. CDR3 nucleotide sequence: TGTGCCACCAGCAGGAGGGATCTCCAAGAGACCCAGTACTTC.

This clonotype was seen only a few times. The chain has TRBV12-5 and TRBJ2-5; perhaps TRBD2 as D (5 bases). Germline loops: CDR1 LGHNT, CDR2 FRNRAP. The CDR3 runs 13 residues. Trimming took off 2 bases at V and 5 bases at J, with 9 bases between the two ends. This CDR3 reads CASGLSGGETQYF. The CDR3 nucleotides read TGTGCTAGTGGTTTGTCAGGCGGGGAGACCCAGTACTTC.